The 29 T cell receptor beta chains in this list originate from one sample, sequenced in a study of graft-versus-host responses after intestinal transplantation. This table comes from immunoSEQ multiplex PCR, and its TCRdb copy is limited to in-frame clones, with some not included. Of about 85,000 clones detected, roughly 90% appear once; the ten largest clones hold 7.6%. No cognate antigen is known for these TCRs. The input for sequencing was unstimulated CD8+ T cells sorted from spleen or lymph node cells, taken before transplant. The receptor source for this set is a human donor who was the organ donor for an intestinal transplant.

This chain uses TRBV6-1 with TRBJ2-7; D might be TRBD2 (6 bases). Germline V gives CDR1 MNHNS, CDR2 SASEGT. The CDR3 has 19 amino acids. Between the trimmed V and J ends, which lost 1 base and 9 bases, there was a span of 31 bases. CDR3 coding DNA: TGTGCCAGCAGTGAAGATGGGGGACTGACTCTCTCTGTCCTTTATTGGCAGTACTTC. As protein: CASSEDGGLTLSVLYWQYF.

The V and J genes are TRBV7-9 and TRBJ2-7; D may be TRBD1 (5 bases). The CDR3 has 14 residues. The V end lost 5 bases, the J end lost 1 base, and 12 bases lay between the germline ends. Germline loops: CDR1 SEHNR, CDR2 FQNEAQ (reference sequence). CDR3 sequence: CASSTPWTSYEQYF. CDR3 nucleotides: TGTGCCAGCAGCACTCCTTGGACATCCTACGAGCAGTACTTC.

V usage is TRBV4-2 and J usage is TRBJ1-2; the match to TRBD1 covers 10 bases. The germline V gene has CDR1 LGHNA and CDR2 YNFKEQ. The CDR3 has 15 amino acids. V shed 4 bases, J shed 8 bases, and the junction held 10 bases outside the gene matches. The CDR3 nucleotides read TGTGCCAGCAGCCTCGGGACAGGGGAGTTCGGGGGCTACACCTTC. As protein: CASSLGTGEFGGYTF.

The rearrangement links TRBV27 to TRBJ1-2; 7 nucleotides align to TRBD1. The germline gives CDR1 MNHEY, CDR2 SMNVEV (reference sequence). Losses at the gene ends were 8 bases for V and 4 bases for J; bases not matched to a gene: 1. The CDR3 totals 11 residues. This CDR3 reads CASRTGYGYTF. The CDR3 coding sequence is TGTGCCAGCCGGACAGGCTATGGCTACACCTTC.

J is TRBJ1-1 and V is TRBV19; D might be TRBD1 (5 bases). Trimming stripped 1 base from V and 2 bases from J, with 17 bases between. This CDR3 region has 17 residues. Germline lookup yields CDR1 LNHDA and CDR2 SQIVND (reference sequence). This CDR3 is CASSIARKFDRNTEAFF. The CDR3, as DNA: TGTGCCAGTAGTATAGCACGTAAGTTTGACAGAAACACTGAAGCTTTCTTT. Full variable domain (outside the CDR3, taken from reference TRBV19 and TRBJ1-1): DGGITQSPKYLFRKEGQNVTLSCEQNLNHDAMYWYRQDPGQGLRLIYYSQIVNDFQKGDIAEGYSVSREKKESFPLTVTSAQKNPTAFYLCASSIARKFDRNTEAFFGQGTRLTVV.

The rearrangement links TRBV7-8 to TRBJ2-4; 9 nucleotides line up with TRBD1. Germline V CDR1 and CDR2: SGHVS, FQNEAQ. The ends lost 4 bases at V and 7 bases at J; junction bases unmatched: 5. The CDR3 runs 14 residues. CDR3 sequence (DNA): TGTGCCAGCAGCTCGAACAGGGGGCGGAACATTCAGTACTTC. This translates into CASSSNRGRNIQYF.

This chain joins TRBV5-4 and TRBJ2-7; possibly TRBD2 for D (5 bases). Between the trimmed V and J ends, which lost 2 bases and 5 bases, there was a span of 11 bases. From germline, CDR1 is SGHNT and CDR2 YYREEE (reference sequence). This CDR3 comprises 13 residues. The CDR3 sequence is CASSFSGFDEQYF. The CDR3 DNA is TGTGCCAGCAGCTTCTCGGGATTTGACGAGCAGTACTTC.

The chain uses TRBV7-3 and TRBJ1-1, with 8 bases matching TRBD1. V trimming: 4 bases; J trimming: 5 bases; junction bases outside the gene matches: 3. The CDR3 loop spans 13 amino acids. CDR1 is SGHTA and CDR2 is FQGTGA in the germline V gene. The CDR3 loop is CASSYDRGTEAFF. The CDR3 DNA reads as TGTGCCAGCAGCTACGACAGGGGAACTGAAGCTTTCTTT.

V is TRBV5-1 and J is TRBJ2-3; no definite D call. V lost 7 bases and J lost 1, with 7 bases in between. The CDR3 loop spans 12 amino acids. CDR1 and CDR2 (germline): SGHRS, YFSETQ. CDR3 loop: CASDSGTDTQYF. CDR3 bases: TGCGCCAGCGACTCGGGCACAGATACGCAGTATTTT.

The V and J genes are TRBV19 and TRBJ1-5; D perhaps matches TRBD1 (6 bases). This CDR3 spans 14 amino acids. With 10 bases removed from V and 2 bases from J, the gap between germline ends came to 15 bases. Germline CDR1 is LNHDA and CDR2 is SQIVND (reference sequence). In DNA form, the CDR3 reads TGTGCCACTGAGGGGGGGATCGGCAATCAGCCCCAGCATTTT. This sequence encodes CATEGGIGNQPQHF. Looking up the rest from reference TRBV19 and TRBJ1-5 gives the full variable domain: DGGITQSPKYLFRKEGQNVTLSCEQNLNHDAMYWYRQDPGQGLRLIYYSQIVNDFQKGDIAEGYSVSREKKESFPLTVTSAQKNPTAFYLCATEGGIGNQPQHFGDGTRLSIL.

In DNA, the CDR3 is TGTGCCAGCAGCGTAGGGGCTAGCAGCTACGAGCAGTACTTC. Protein: CASSVGASSYEQYF. The chain carries TRBV9 and TRBJ2-7; D might be TRBD2 (5 bases). The germline V gene encodes CDR1 SGDLS and CDR2 YYNGEE. CDR3 size: 14 residues. Between the trimmed V and J ends, which lost 0 bases and 3 bases, there was a span of 10 bases.

V gene TRBV2 combines with J gene TRBJ2-5; D not certain. With 8 bases removed from V and 1 base from J, the gap between germline ends came to 17 bases. In germline, CDR1 is SNHLY, CDR2 FYNNEI. This CDR3 is built from 15 residues. For the CDR3, the DNA is TGTGCCAGCGGTCCCCCAGTAGAGGTCCAAGAGACCCAGTACTTC. Translation: CASGPPVEVQETQYF.

This chain joins TRBV19 and TRBJ2-2; 10 nucleotides match TRBD2. CDR1 and CDR2 (germline): LNHDA, SQIVND (reference sequence). This CDR3 region has 15 residues. The V gene end was trimmed by 5 bases and the J gene end by 7 bases; junction bases not matched to a gene: 7. Here the CDR3 reads CASSWASGSDGELFF. The DNA for the CDR3 is TGTGCCAGTAGTTGGGCTAGCGGGAGTGACGGGGAGCTGTTTTTT. The variable domain in full, completed from reference TRBV19 and TRBJ2-2, reads DGGITQSPKYLFRKEGQNVTLSCEQNLNHDAMYWYRQDPGQGLRLIYYSQIVNDFQKGDIAEGYSVSREKKESFPLTVTSAQKNPTAFYLCASSWASGSDGELFFGEGSRLTVL.

The chain uses TRBV9 and TRBJ2-3; D unresolved. CDR3 length: 15 amino acids. Trimming took off 0 bases at V and 8 bases at J, with 16 bases between the two ends. Germline V gene lookup returns CDR1 SGDLS and CDR2 YYNGEE. CDR3 DNA: TGTGCCAGCAGCGTAGCCCCCCTGACCCCGGGTACGCAGTATTTT. Amino acid sequence: CASSVAPLTPGTQYF.

V is TRBV12-5 and J is TRBJ1-6, with unresolved D. Trimming stripped 1 base from V and 4 bases from J, with 11 bases between. This CDR3 has 16 amino acids. Germline V gives CDR1 LGHNT, CDR2 FRNRAP. The CDR3 spells CASGLEERGYNSPLHF. CDR3 in DNA: TGTGCTAGTGGTTTGGAGGAGAGAGGTTATAATTCACCCCTCCACTTT.

The chain has TRBV4-1 and TRBJ2-7, with a tentative D call TRBD1 (5 bases). CDR1 is MGHRA and CDR2 is YSYEKL in the germline V gene. V lost 3 bases and J 2 bases, leaving 8 bases between the germline ends. The CDR3 length is 13 residues. CDR3 sequence: CASSHRQTYEQYF. The CDR3 nucleotides are TGCGCCAGCAGCCATCGACAGACCTACGAGCAGTACTTC.

The rearrangement links TRBV7-8 to TRBJ1-2, with D possibly TRBD1 on 5 matching bases. The CDR3 is 16 amino acids. Germline V gene lookup returns CDR1 SGHVS and CDR2 FQNEAQ. V was trimmed by 3 bases and J by 1 base, leaving 15 bases between them. DNA of the CDR3: TGTGCCAGCAGCTTCACCGGACAAGGATTTAACTATGGCTACACCTTC. Protein: CASSFTGQGFNYGYTF.

This rearrangement joins TRBV6-6 to TRBJ1-1; tentatively, D is TRBD1 (5 bases). This CDR3 is 14 amino acids long. Germline V CDR1 and CDR2: MNHNY, SVGAGI (reference sequence). With 0 bases removed from V and 6 bases from J, the gap between germline ends came to 11 bases. Written as DNA, the CDR3 is TGTGCCAGCAGTTACTCGGGGGACCCCGCTGAAGCTTTCTTT. It yields the protein CASSYSGDPAEAFF.

The chain uses TRBV12-5 and TRBJ2-3; 8 nucleotides match TRBD2. J gave up 6 bases and V 2 bases, and 13 bases lay outside the gene matches. The CDR3 spans 17 residues. Germline loops: CDR1 LGHNT, CDR2 FRNRAP. In DNA, the CDR3 is TGTGCTAGTGGTTTGCCACCGGGACTAGAATTTTCCGATACGCAGTATTTT. It translates to CASGLPPGLEFSDTQYF.

The chain recombines TRBV5-6 with TRBJ2-3; 11 positions match TRBD1. V gave up 4 bases and J gave up 6 bases; unmatched junction bases: 10. Germline CDR1 and CDR2: SGHDT and YYEEEE. The CDR3 totals 16 residues. The CDR3 spells CASSLGQGAPSDTQYF. Here the CDR3 DNA reads TGTGCCAGCAGCCTTGGACAGGGGGCCCCTTCGGATACGCAGTATTTT.

The chain carries TRBV6-4 and TRBJ2-7; D remains unclear. Germline V gives CDR1 MRHNA, CDR2 SNTAGT. This CDR3 has 11 residues. Trimming removed 6 bases from V and 5 bases from J, with 8 bases in between. CDR3 sequence (DNA): TGTGCCAGCAGGGAGTTGGACGAGCAGTACTTC. Its protein product is CASRELDEQYF.

V usage is TRBV11-2 and J usage is TRBJ1-3, with D unclear. V was clipped by 8 bases and J by 1 base, with 12 bases between them. Germline lookup yields CDR1 SGHAT and CDR2 FQNNGV. The length of the CDR3 is 14 residues. DNA of the CDR3: TGTGCCAGCGGGGTCTTAGGGTCTGGAAACACCATATATTTT. The encoded protein is CASGVLGSGNTIYF.

The chain employs TRBV5-1 and TRBJ1-2; D is perhaps TRBD1 (5 bases). The length of the CDR3 is 17 residues. V lost 1 base and J 0 bases, leaving 16 bases between the germline ends. The germline gives CDR1 SGHRS, CDR2 YFSETQ. The CDR3 nucleotides are TGCGCCAGCAGCTTGACGTCCACGGGGCCCGCTAACTATGGCTACACCTTC. This codes for CASSLTSTGPANYGYTF.

The rearrangement joins TRBV4-1 to TRBJ2-7; D might be TRBD1 (6 bases). The V end lost 4 bases, the J end lost 6 bases, and 22 bases lay between the germline ends. The CDR3 sequence is 16 residues long. From germline, CDR1 is MGHRA and CDR2 YSYEKL. CDR3 in DNA: TGCGCCAGCAGCCTGAATCCGGGACACCTACTTCTCGAGCAGTACTTC. It translates to CASSLNPGHLLLEQYF.

This chain links TRBV11-2 with TRBJ2-7; 7 nucleotides line up with TRBD2. Unmatched junction bases numbered 10, after V lost 4 bases and J lost 1 base. This CDR3 comprises 16 residues. Germline V gives CDR1 SGHAT, CDR2 FQNNGV. The DNA for the CDR3 is TGTGCCAGCAGCTACGGGGCGGGAGAGGTGTCCTACGAGCAGTACTTC. It is translated as CASSYGAGEVSYEQYF.

The CDR3 sequence: CASSPLSYEQYF. The DNA for the CDR3 is TGTGCCAGCAGCCCGCTCTCCTACGAGCAGTACTTC. The chain employs TRBV11-2 and TRBJ2-7; no firm D call. V lost 5 bases and J 0 bases, leaving 5 bases between the germline ends. The V gene's germline CDR1 is SGHAT and CDR2 FQNNGV. The CDR3 covers 12 residues.

The V and J genes are TRBV19 and TRBJ1-1; D gene unclear. V was shortened by 0 bases and J by 2 bases, with 7 bases between the two germline ends. CDR3 length: 14 amino acids. Germline CDR1 reads LNHDA; CDR2 reads SQIVND (reference sequence). The CDR3 coding sequence is TGTGCCAGTAGTATAGACCCGGGTAACACTGAAGCTTTCTTT. Translating it yields CASSIDPGNTEAFF.

For the CDR3, the DNA is TGTGCTACGGCGGGAGCCCCCTACAATGAGCAGTTCTTC. Its protein is CATAGAPYNEQFF. The gene calls are TRBV12-5 and TRBJ2-1, with 7 bases identical to TRBD2. Germline V CDR1 and CDR2: LGHNT, FRNRAP. The V gene end was trimmed by 10 bases and the J gene end by 2 bases; junction bases not matched to a gene: 5. This CDR3 is 13 amino acids long.

This chain joins TRBV6-6 and TRBJ2-1; tentatively, D is TRBD1 or TRBD2 (7 bases each). The germline V gene has CDR1 MNHNY and CDR2 SVGAGI (reference sequence). V lost 5 bases to trimming and J lost 8 bases, with 19 bases between them. This CDR3 is built from 15 residues. CDR3 DNA: TGTGCCAGCAGTACCGGGCAGGGGGGGGAGGATGAGCAGTTCTTC. This codes for CASSTGQGGEDEQFF.